A single sample is the source of the 31 T cell receptor beta chains below, sequenced in a study of blood T cell repertoires in COVID-19. Data came from immunoSEQ multiplex PCR; TCRdb stores just in-frame clones and leaves some out. The sample yields some 220,000 clones, roughly 80% seen once. Sequenced: peripheral blood. The receptors here all came from a woman in her seventies with acute or convalescent COVID-19.

The chain uses TRBV27 and TRBJ2-1; 12 nucleotides line up with TRBD1. This CDR3 has 15 residues. V shed 8 bases, J shed 4 bases, and the junction held 6 bases outside the gene matches. Looked up from germline, CDR1 is MNHEY and CDR2 is SMNVEV (reference sequence). CDR3 residues: CASGWDRGPYNEQFF. CDR3 nucleotides: TGTGCCAGCGGTTGGGACAGGGGGCCTTACAATGAGCAGTTCTTC.

To note about this clone: No DNA is shown, since the ends of the CDR3 on it are uncertain; the CDR3 is the one TCRdb lists. The rearrangement joins TRBV5-5 to TRBJ1-1; the DNA was not compared with TRBD1, the D call given in the table. The V gene's germline CDR1 is SGHKS and CDR2 YYEKEE (reference sequence). Ends included, the CDR3 has 15 residues. CDR3 region: CASSFLWTGGSEAFF.

As concerns this clone: Other DNA variants within this sample encode the same CDR3. This chain links TRBV6-5 with TRBJ2-7; 11 nucleotides match TRBD1. Germline V gives CDR1 MNHEY, CDR2 SVGAGI. V was pared by 10 bases and J by 2 bases, with 7 bases of the junction left unmatched. This CDR3 contains 14 residues. For the CDR3, the DNA is TGTGCCACTCAGACGGGACAGGGGGCCTACGAGCAGTACTTC. Translated: CATQTGQGAYEQYF.

The chain joins TRBV12-3 or TRBV12-4 to TRBJ1-2, with D possibly matching TRBD1 (5 bases). The CDR3 covers 13 residues. The ends were cut back, 4 bases at V and 6 bases at J, with 12 bases in the middle. The CDR3 DNA sequence: TGTGCCAGCAGTTATTTCGGACACGATGGCTACACCTTC. This translates into CASSYFGHDGYTF.

J is TRBJ1-1 and V is TRBV6-5, with 7 bases lining up with TRBD1. The trim removed 5 bases at V and 5 bases at J, leaving 8 bases unmatched. CDR1 is MNHEY and CDR2 is SVGAGI in the germline V gene. The CDR3 totals 14 residues. For the CDR3, the DNA is TGTGCCAGCAGTACTAAACAACAGGGGACTGAAGCTTTCTTT. Translation gives CASSTKQQGTEAFF.

This clone was picked up a small number of times. An end of the junction does not agree with germline; a read error may underlie this. The CDR3 DNA follows: TGTGCCAGCAGTTACTCCCACAGGGGGGCAAGCTTC. It codes for CASSYSHRGASF. The chain links TRBV6-2 or TRBV6-3 to TRBJ2-7, with 8 bases aligning to TRBD1. Germline V gives CDR1 MNHEY, CDR2 SVGEGT. The CDR3 consists of 12 residues.

This clone was seen a single time. V and J are TRBV6-2 or TRBV6-3 and TRBJ2-1; TRBD2 is a possible D gene (6 bases). Looked up from germline, CDR1 is MNHEY and CDR2 is SVGEGT. There are 12 residues in the CDR3. V lost 5 bases and J 15 bases, leaving 17 bases between the germline ends. The CDR3 spells CASSRGLPWVFF. CDR3 DNA sequence: TGTGCCAGCAGTCGAGGACTACCTTGGGTGTTCTTC.

V usage is TRBV24-1 and J usage is TRBJ2-2, with TRBD1 as a possible D gene (6 bases). The CDR3 is 17 amino acids. With 3 bases removed from V and 5 bases from J, the gap between germline ends came to 18 bases. CDR1 KGHDR and CDR2 SFDVKD come from the germline V gene. In DNA form, the CDR3 reads TGTGCCACCAGTGATCCCATCGGACAGATCCAAACCGGGGAGCTGTTTTTT. Its protein product is CATSDPIGQIQTGELFF.

The rearrangement uses TRBV3-1 (or the pseudogene TRBV3-2) and TRBJ1-4; D is uncertain. The CDR3 sequence is 15 residues long. Germline lookup yields CDR1 LGHDT and CDR2 YNNKEL (reference sequence). The V gene lost 1 base and the J gene lost 5 bases, with 11 bases spanning the gap. The DNA for the CDR3 is TGTGCCAGCAGCCAAGGTCGGACTCCAAATGAAAAACTGTTTTTT. Its translation: CASSQGRTPNEKLFF.

The chain couples TRBV9 to TRBJ2-3; possible D gene TRBD1, 6 bases. Germline CDR1 and CDR2: SGDLS and YYNGEE. V gave up 3 bases and J gave up 4 bases, with 15 bases separating them. This CDR3 comprises 15 residues. The CDR3 region is CASSAHNRAPDTQYF. CDR3 coding DNA: TGTGCCAGCAGCGCCCATAACAGGGCCCCAGATACGCAGTATTTT. Complete variable domain (other parts from reference TRBV9 and TRBJ2-3): DSGVTQTPKHLITATGQRVTLRCSPRSGDLSVYWYQQSLDQGLQFLIQYYNGEERAKGNILERFSAQQFPDLHSELNLSSLELGDSALYFCASSAHNRAPDTQYFGPGTRLTVL.

The chain couples TRBV5-5 to TRBJ2-2; D might be TRBD1 (6 bases). Between the trimmed V and J ends, which lost 4 bases and 7 bases, there was a span of 17 bases. This CDR3 spans 15 amino acids. Germline CDR1 and CDR2: SGHKS and YYEKEE (reference sequence). The DNA for the CDR3 is TGTGCCAGCAGCCTGGCCCAGGGGTCCGGCGGGGAGCTGTTTTTT. Translated: CASSLAQGSGGELFF.

This clone has more than one count but fewer than ten. The chain uses TRBV4-1 and TRBJ1-1, with D unclear. There are 14 residues in the CDR3. CDR1 is MGHRA and CDR2 is YSYEKL in the germline V gene. Trimming took off 1 base at V and 2 bases at J, with 8 bases between the two ends. Here the CDR3 DNA reads TGCGCCAGCAGCCAAGGGAGCTATAACACTGAAGCTTTCTTT. It codes for CASSQGSYNTEAFF.

The chain carries TRBV12-5 and TRBJ2-6; 7 bases are a match to TRBD1. Germline V lookup: CDR1 LGHNT, CDR2 FRNRAP. With 4 bases clipped from V and 0 bases from J, the junction kept 12 bases outside the gene matches. This CDR3 comprises 19 residues. CDR3 residues: CASGSSRDRGRSGANVLTF. The CDR3 coding sequence is TGTGCTAGTGGTTCCTCCAGGGACAGAGGACGCTCTGGGGCCAACGTCCTGACTTTC.

The chain joins TRBV5-1 to TRBJ1-5; D gene ambiguous. This CDR3 has 14 amino acids. CDR1 SGHRS and CDR2 YFSETQ come from the germline V gene. V gave up 0 bases and J gave up 7 bases, with 11 bases separating them. As DNA, the CDR3 is TGCGCCAGCAGCTTGGAGCCTTCGGGACAGCCCCAGCATTTT. Protein product: CASSLEPSGQPQHF.

The rearrangement joins TRBV3-1 (or the pseudogene TRBV3-2) to TRBJ2-5; D may be TRBD2 (6 bases). V was pared by 0 bases and J by 1 base, with 21 bases between. Germline assignment: CDR1 LGHDT and CDR2 YNNKEL (reference sequence). This CDR3 is 19 amino acids long. CDR3 in amino acids: CASSQDRGCRAVIQETQYF. CDR3 DNA: TGTGCCAGCAGCCAAGATCGGGGGTGTAGGGCAGTGATCCAAGAGACCCAGTACTTC.

The genes are TRBV7-9 and TRBJ2-2, with TRBD2 matching over 7 bases. V lost 3 bases, J lost 4 bases, and 14 bases stayed unmatched. Germline V lookup: CDR1 SEHNR, CDR2 FQNEAQ (reference sequence). The CDR3 consists of 18 residues. The CDR3 DNA is TGTGCCAGCAGCTTCTTGCGGGGGTCCCCTGGTGTCACCGGGGAGCTGTTTTTT. This gives the protein CASSFLRGSPGVTGELFF.

This clone occurred a few times. The rearrangement joins TRBV6-5 to TRBJ2-7, with TRBD1 identical over 9 bases. The CDR3 loop spans 14 amino acids. The V gene end was trimmed by 6 bases and the J gene end by 6 bases; junction bases not matched to a gene: 9. The germline gives CDR1 MNHEY, CDR2 SVGAGI. The CDR3 region is CASSPRGQGGEQYV. The DNA for the CDR3 is TGTGCCAGCAGCCCCCGGGGACAGGGAGGCGAGCAGTACGTC.

V is TRBV3-1 (or the pseudogene TRBV3-2) and J is TRBJ2-1; 7 bases are a match to TRBD2. Germline trimming cut 1 base from V and 0 bases from J; bases unmatched to any gene: 18. The CDR3 sequence is 21 residues long. Germline V gives CDR1 LGHDT, CDR2 YNNKEL (reference sequence). CDR3 sequence: CASSQVMGGVASTSSYNEQFF. The CDR3 DNA sequence: TGTGCCAGCAGCCAAGTGATGGGAGGGGTAGCCTCTACCAGCTCCTACAATGAGCAGTTCTTC.

The rearrangement joins TRBV3-1 (or the pseudogene TRBV3-2) to TRBJ1-6, with D uncertain. Trimming took 3 bases from V and 8 from J, leaving 14 bases between them. The CDR3 is made up of 15 amino acids. The germline gives CDR1 LGHDT, CDR2 YNNKEL (reference sequence). The CDR3 protein is CASSQRYAADSPLHF. CDR3 nucleotide sequence: TGTGCCAGCAGCCAGAGGTACGCCGCGGATTCACCCCTCCACTTT.

The rearrangement uses TRBV11-3 and TRBJ2-5; TRBD1 matches at 9 bases. CDR1 is SGHNT and CDR2 is YENEEA in the germline V gene. Trimming took 1 base from V and 1 from J; bases not matched to a gene: 1. This CDR3 is built from 15 residues. DNA of the CDR3: TGTGCCAGCAGCTTAGGACAGGGGGTCCAAGAGACCCAGTACTTC. This codes for CASSLGQGVQETQYF.

In this sample, this clone turned up once. This chain links TRBV9 with TRBJ2-3; 11 nucleotides align to TRBD2. This CDR3 comprises 15 residues. Germline CDR1 reads SGDLS; CDR2 reads YYNGEE. Trimming at V came to 0 bases and at J to 6 bases, leaving 3 bases not matched to a gene. CDR3: CASSVVSGGADTQYF. The CDR3 region has the DNA TGTGCCAGCAGCGTAGTTAGCGGGGGGGCGGATACGCAGTATTTT.

This clone turned up a few times. The gene calls are TRBV19 and TRBJ2-3, with 10 bases that match TRBD1. J gave up 8 bases and V 6 bases, and 8 bases lay outside the gene matches. Per germline, CDR1 LNHDA and CDR2 SQIVND (reference sequence). The CDR3 has 14 amino acids. CDR3 bases: TGTGCCAGTAGACCCGGGACAGGGGCGCGTACGCAGTATTTT. The encoded protein is CASRPGTGARTQYF.

The CDR3, as DNA: TGTGCCACCAGTGACCCTGGACAGGGGCCCTTTTATAGCAATCAGCCCCAGCATTTT. Its translation is CATSDPGQGPFYSNQPQHF. The rearrangement joins TRBV24-1 to TRBJ1-5, with 9 nucleotides matching TRBD1. With V trimmed by 4 bases and J by 0 bases, 12 bases remained unmatched. CDR3 size: 19 residues. In germline, CDR1 is KGHDR, CDR2 SFDVKD.

The chain is built from TRBV12-3 or TRBV12-4 and TRBJ2-3, with a weak D call TRBD2 (6 bases). Trimming removed 6 bases from V and 8 bases from J, with 15 bases in between. There are 13 residues in the CDR3. The CDR3 reads CASSRGDLGTQYF. Written as DNA, the CDR3 is TGTGCCAGCAGCCGCGGGGATCTTGGTACGCAGTATTTT.

The genes are TRBV4-1 and TRBJ1-4; no reliable D call. Trimming left V 0 bases short and J 8 bases short, with 13 bases between. CDR3 length: 15 residues. The V gene's germline CDR1 is MGHRA and CDR2 YSYEKL. The CDR3 reads CASSQDGGMNEKLFF. CDR3 DNA sequence: TGCGCCAGCAGCCAAGATGGCGGTATGAACGAAAAACTGTTTTTT.

This chain joins TRBV5-1 and TRBJ1-1; TRBD1 might be the D (6 bases). The CDR3 is 14 residues long. Trimming left V 1 base short and J 5 bases short, with 12 bases between. The germline CDR1 and CDR2 sequences are SGHRS and YFSETQ. The CDR3 is CASSLTGSRTEAFF. The CDR3 DNA reads as TGCGCCAGCAGCTTGACAGGGAGTAGGACTGAAGCTTTCTTT. The variable domain in full, with the rest retrieved from reference TRBV5-1 and TRBJ1-1, is KAGVTQTPRYLIKTRGQQVTLSCSPISGHRSVSWYQQTPGQGLQFLFEYFSETQRNKGNFPGRFSGRQFSNSRSEMNVSTLELGDSALYLCASSLTGSRTEAFFGQGTRLTVV.

This clone was recorded a few times. The chain joins TRBV13 to TRBJ1-1; 7 bases are a match to TRBD1. The germline gives CDR1 PRHDT, CDR2 FYEKMQ (reference sequence). Trimming took 3 bases from V and 8 from J; bases not matched to a gene: 6. This CDR3 spans 13 amino acids. The CDR3 DNA sequence: TGTGCCAGCAGCTTGGAAAGGACAGGAGAAGCTTTCTTT. Protein: CASSLERTGEAFF. The complete variable domain, with remaining parts taken from reference TRBV13 and TRBJ1-1, reads AAGVIQSPRHLIKEKRETATLKCYPIPRHDTVYWYQQGPGQDPQFLISFYEKMQSDKGSIPDRFSAQQFSDYHSELNMSSLELGDSALYFCASSLERTGEAFFGQGTRLTVV.

This rearrangement joins TRBV30 to TRBJ1-1, with D maybe TRBD1 (6 bases). The germline V and J ends were trimmed by 2 bases and 6 bases, with 13 bases remaining between them. This CDR3 has 13 residues. The germline V gene has CDR1 GTSNPN and CDR2 SVGIG (reference sequence). The CDR3 bases are TGTGCCTGGAGTTCGGACGAGGGGGCTGAAGCTTTCTTT. This codes for CAWSSDEGAEAFF.

The chain employs TRBV10-3 and TRBJ1-6, with 11 bases matching TRBD1. CDR3 length: 17 amino acids. Per the germline V gene, CDR1 is ENHRY and CDR2 is SYGVKD. The J segment lost 9 bases and the V segment lost 1 base, leaving 8 bases of the junction unmatched. The CDR3 DNA reads as TGTGCCATCAGTGAGTTCCTCCCCGGGACAGGGGGTTCACCCCTCCACTTT. Translation: CAISEFLPGTGGSPLHF.

This clone was counted between two and nine times. The gene calls are TRBV5-5 and TRBJ1-1; D unclear. Between the trimmed V and J ends, which lost 5 bases and 1 base, there was a span of 6 bases. The length of the CDR3 is 12 residues. Germline CDR1 and CDR2: SGHKS and YYEKEE (reference sequence). The CDR3 DNA sequence: TGTGCCAGCAGGGGCCCGAACACTGAAGCTTTCTTT. Translated, it gives CASRGPNTEAFF. The whole variable domain, filled in from reference TRBV5-5 and TRBJ1-1, reads DAGVTQSPTHLIKTRGQQVTLRCSPISGHKSVSWYQQVLGQGPQFIFQYYEKEERGRGNFPDRFSARQFPNYSSELNVNALLLGDSALYLCASRGPNTEAFFGQGTRLTVV.

J is TRBJ1-1 and V is TRBV11-2; TRBD1 aligns across 7 bases. This CDR3 region has 13 residues. Germline lookup yields CDR1 SGHAT and CDR2 FQNNGV. Trimming removed 0 bases from V and 7 bases from J; junction bases left unmatched: 2. In DNA, the CDR3 is TGTGCCAGCAGCTTAGAACAGGGGATTGAAGCTTTCTTT. The encoded protein is CASSLEQGIEAFF.